Below are 8 T cell receptor beta chains sequenced from a single sample in a study of cytomegalovirus exposure and HLA in healthy donors. Assay used: immunoSEQ multiplex PCR; TCRdb lists only in-frame clones, some missing. This sample has 50,000 to 65,000 clones, with approximately 89% found just once. Specimen: PBMCs. The receptor set was obtained from a woman aged 18-29 years in good health and CMV-seropositive.

The J gene is TRBJ2-7, the V gene TRBV11-2; TRBD2 is a possible D gene (5 bases). CDR3 length: 13 amino acids. V gave up 1 base and J gave up 4 bases, with 8 bases separating them. Germline lookup yields CDR1 SGHAT and CDR2 FQNNGV. DNA for the CDR3: TGTGCCAGCAGCTTAGGGAGGTCATACGAGCAGTACTTC. This gives the protein CASSLGRSYEQYF. The full variable domain, its missing parts supplied by reference TRBV11-2 and TRBJ2-7, is EAGVAQSPRYKIIEKRQSVAFWCNPISGHATLYWYQQILGQGPKLLIQFQNNGVVDDSQLPKDRFSAERLKGVDSTLKIQPAKLEDSAVYLCASSLGRSYEQYFGPGTRLTVT.

The chain links TRBV30 to TRBJ2-7; weak D call: TRBD1 (5 bases). V was pared by 1 base and J by 9 bases, with 10 bases between. CDR3 length: 11 residues. Germline V gene data show CDR1 as GTSNPN and CDR2 as SVGIG (reference sequence). For the CDR3, the DNA is TGTGCCTGGAGTGCAGGTGGGGCGCAGTACTTC. Its protein product is CAWSAGGAQYF.

In this sample, this clone turned up a few times. The junction shows a germline mismatch at one end, possibly a read error. The gene calls are TRBV30 and TRBJ2-7, with D tentatively TRBD1 (6 bases). The germline V gene encodes CDR1 GTSNPN and CDR2 SVGIG (reference sequence). The CDR3 length is 12 residues. The CDR3 nucleotides are TGTGCCTGGAGTGTACCCGGGACACACATTGTCTTC. This translates into CAWSVPGTHIVF.

The chain links TRBV5-1 to TRBJ1-2; TRBD1 aligns across 9 bases. Trimming took 1 base from V and 4 from J; bases not matched to a gene: 8. The germline gives CDR1 SGHRS, CDR2 YFSETQ. The CDR3 contains 16 residues. CDR3 in DNA: TGCGCCAGCAGCTTGACCGAGACAGGGGGTGTCTATGGCTACACCTTC. Encoded protein: CASSLTETGGVYGYTF.

This CDR3 is CASSVGGVRDTQYF. CDR3 nucleotide sequence: TGTGCCAGCAGTGTAGGGGGAGTGCGGGATACGCAGTATTTT. The V and J genes are TRBV2 and TRBJ2-3; TRBD1 might be the D (6 bases). Between the trimmed V and J ends, which lost 4 bases and 6 bases, there was a span of 14 bases. The CDR3 runs to 14 residues. The germline CDR1 and CDR2 sequences are SNHLY and FYNNEI. Full variable domain (outside the CDR3, taken from reference TRBV2 and TRBJ2-3): EPEVTQTPSHQVTQMGQEVILRCVPISNHLYFYWYRQILGQKVEFLVSFYNNEISEKSEIFDDQFSVERPDGSNFTLKIRSTKLEDSAMYFCASSVGGVRDTQYFGPGTRLTVL.

This chain joins TRBV30 and TRBJ2-7; a weak D match, TRBD2 (5 bases). Trimming removed 0 bases from V and 3 bases from J, with 12 bases in between. The CDR3 is 14 amino acids. Germline-derived CDR1 and CDR2 are GTSNPN and SVGIG (reference sequence). CDR3 sequence reads: CAWSVRGPRYEQYF. CDR3 coding DNA: TGTGCCTGGAGTGTTCGAGGGCCCCGCTACGAGCAGTACTTC.

J is TRBJ1-5 and V is TRBV6-1; 7 nucleotides match TRBD1. The CDR3 runs to 15 residues. The germline gives CDR1 MNHNS, CDR2 SASEGT. Losses at the gene ends were 1 base for V and 2 bases for J; bases not matched to a gene: 2. This CDR3 reads CASSEGQGGNQPQHF. CDR3 in DNA: TGTGCCAGCAGTGAAGGACAGGGAGGCAATCAGCCCCAGCATTTT.

The V and J genes are TRBV27 and TRBJ2-7; possibly TRBD1 for D (5 bases). Germline loops: CDR1 MNHEY, CDR2 SMNVEV (reference sequence). Trimming pared 4 bases from V and 0 bases from J, leaving 13 bases between. The CDR3 is 15 residues long. The CDR3 DNA follows: TGTGCCAGCAGTTATAGATCAGGGCGCTCCTACGAGCAGTACTTC. As protein: CASSYRSGRSYEQYF.